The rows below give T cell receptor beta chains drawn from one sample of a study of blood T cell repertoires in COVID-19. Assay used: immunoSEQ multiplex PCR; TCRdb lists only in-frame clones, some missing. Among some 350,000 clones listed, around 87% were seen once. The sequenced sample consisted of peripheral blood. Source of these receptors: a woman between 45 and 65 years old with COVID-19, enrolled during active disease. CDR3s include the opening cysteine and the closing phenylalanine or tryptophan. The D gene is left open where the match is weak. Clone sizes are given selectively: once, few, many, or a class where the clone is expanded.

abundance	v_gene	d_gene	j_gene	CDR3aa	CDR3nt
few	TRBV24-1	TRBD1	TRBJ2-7	CATSDPGQAYEQYF	TGTGCCACCAGTGACCCGGGACAGGCCTACGAGCAGTACTTC
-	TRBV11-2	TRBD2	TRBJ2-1	CASSPRGSGSTYNEQFF	TGTGCCAGCAGCCCCCGTGGTAGCGGGAGTACCTACAATGAGCAGTTCTTC
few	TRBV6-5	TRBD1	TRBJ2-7	CASRGQGGSYEQYF	TGTGCCAGCAGGGGACAGGGAGGGTCCTACGAGCAGTACTTC
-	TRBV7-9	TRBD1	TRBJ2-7	CASSHRDSTYEQYF	TGTGCCAGCAGCCACCGGGACAGCACCTACGAGCAGTACTTC
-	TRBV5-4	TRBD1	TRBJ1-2	CASSRTTGGPDYGYTF	TGTGCCAGCAGCCGAACTACAGGGGGGCCCGACTATGGCTACACCTTC
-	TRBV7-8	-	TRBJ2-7	CASSLSGFTYEQYF	TGTGCCAGCAGCTTAAGCGGGTTCACCTACGAGCAGTACTTC
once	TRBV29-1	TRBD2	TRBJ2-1	CSVDNSGSASYNEQFF	TGCAGCGTTGATAATAGCGGGAGTGCTTCCTACAATGAGCAGTTCTTC
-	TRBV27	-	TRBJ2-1	CASSFSGGLYNEQFF	TGTGCCAGCAGTTTTTCCGGGGGGCTCTACAATGAGCAGTTCTTC
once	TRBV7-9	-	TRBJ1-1	CASSSGETEAFF	TGTGCCAGCAGTTCCGGGGAAACTGAAGCTTTCTTT
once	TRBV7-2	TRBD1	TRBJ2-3	CASSLSLRDRDTQYF	TGTGCCAGCAGCTTATCTCTTCGGGACAGAGATACGCAGTATTTT
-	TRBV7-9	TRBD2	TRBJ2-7	CASSAQAGGPYEQYF	TGTGCCAGCAGCGCCCAAGCGGGAGGGCCGTACGAGCAGTACTTC
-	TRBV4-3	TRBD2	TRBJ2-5	CASSQVGIAGAQETQYF	TGCGCCAGCAGCCAAGTTGGTATAGCGGGAGCCCAAGAGACCCAGTACTTC
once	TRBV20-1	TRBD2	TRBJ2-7	CSASTLQLAGIPEQYF	TGCAGTGCTAGTACCCTCCAACTAGCGGGAATCCCCGAGCAGTACTTC
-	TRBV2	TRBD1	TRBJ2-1	CAGGQGERNEQFF	TGTGCCGGCGGACAGGGGGAGCGCAATGAGCAGTTCTTC
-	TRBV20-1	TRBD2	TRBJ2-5	CSASDWGRAEETQYF	TGCAGTGCTAGTGATTGGGGGAGGGCCGAGGAGACCCAGTACTTC
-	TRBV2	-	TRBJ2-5	CASRHRPIQETQYF	TGTGCCAGCAGACACAGGCCTATACAAGAGACCCAGTACTTC
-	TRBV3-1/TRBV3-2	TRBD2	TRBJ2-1	CASSQLGTSGNNEQFF	TGTGCCAGCAGCCAGCTTGGGACTAGCGGGAACAATGAGCAGTTCTTC
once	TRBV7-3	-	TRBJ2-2	CASSLTGGHTGELFF	TGTGCCAGCAGCTTAACCGGTGGGCACACCGGGGAGCTGTTTTTT
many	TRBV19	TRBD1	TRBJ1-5	CASSSTGAGNQPQHF	TGTGCCAGTAGTTCGACAGGGGCTGGCAATCAGCCCCAGCATTTT
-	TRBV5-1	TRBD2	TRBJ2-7	CASSLLAEASYEQYF	TGCGCCAGCAGCTTACTAGCGGAGGCCTCCTACGAGCAGTACTTC
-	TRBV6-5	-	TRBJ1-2	CASKQGSYGYTF	TGTGCCAGCAAGCAGGGTTCGTATGGCTACACCTTC
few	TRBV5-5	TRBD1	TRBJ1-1	CASSARDRVNTEAFF	TGTGCCAGCAGCGCTCGTGACAGGGTGAACACTGAAGCTTTCTTT
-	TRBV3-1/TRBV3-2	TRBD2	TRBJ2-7	CASSQVTSGEQYF	TGTGCCAGCAGCCAAGTAACTAGCGGAGAGCAGTACTTC
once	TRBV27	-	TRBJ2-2	CASSRRTGGTGELFF	TGTGCCAGCTCTAGACGGACCGGGGGCACCGGGGAGCTGTTTTTT
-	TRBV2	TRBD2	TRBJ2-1	CATGTSSYNEQFF	TGTGCCACCGGGACTAGCTCCTACAATGAGCAGTTCTTC
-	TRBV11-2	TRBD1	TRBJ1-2	CASSMGQGAQDGYTF	TGTGCCAGCAGCATGGGACAGGGGGCGCAGGATGGCTACACCTTC